This T cell receptor (beta chain) was identified in a study of OX40 agonist ivuxolimab in advanced cancers. Overall study: Dose-escalation patients were diagnosed with hepatocellular carcinoma, melanoma, renal cell cancer or head and neck cancer. Among those treated, three patients had partial responses, one with hepatocellular carcinoma and two with cutaneous melanoma. Findings of the study overall: Relative to CD4+ cells, CD8+ T cells on average had more expanded clones.

TCRdb keeps only in-frame clones here, not all; method: immunoSEQ multiplex PCR. The sample includes around 66,000 clones, 80% to 85% of them seen just once. Of note for this clone: Its target is not known.

Autoimmune disease history or systemic immunosuppression meant exclusion. The material sequenced was CD4+ or CD8+ T cells sorted from blood, taken in a trial of the OX40 agonist ivuxolimab. This clonotype was sampled from an adult with an advanced solid tumor such as melanoma, head and neck, liver or kidney cancer.

The CDR3 sequence is CASSFVLGTEAFF. The DNA for the CDR3 is TGTGCCAGCAGCTTTGTCCTGGGCACTGAAGCTTTCTTT. This rearrangement joins TRBV5-5 to TRBJ1-1; no firm D call. Trimming removed 2 bases at V and 4 bases at J, with 9 bases between. CDR3 length: 13 amino acids. CDR1 SGHKS and CDR2 YYEKEE come from the germline V gene (reference sequence).